The clone carrying this T cell receptor (beta chain) was counted many times. The antigen remains unidentified. V trimming: 1 base; J trimming: 5 bases; junction bases outside the gene matches: 4. The CDR3 totals 14 residues. Germline V CDR1 and CDR2: MDHEN, SYDVKM. This sample is part of a study of blood T cells in healthy people across ages. The authors ran a second PCR of about 6 to 11 cycles using a sample-barcoded 5' primer and a J-beta primer mix. Tags on each cDNA molecule came from a template-switch adaptor with 12 random nucleotides. TCRdb processed the 5' RACE reads anew with MiXCR; each CDR3 protein has one entry. Seen here are 1.5 million to 2 million distinct CDR3 sequences, about 30% observed once, and the top ten hold 7.7%. General study findings and limits: A conclusive naive versus antigen-experienced comparison was prevented by the unsorted PBMCs.

Donors were healthy Caucasian individuals from Russia aged roughly 6 to 90. Peripheral blood from each donor was collected in a volume of approximately 9.5 milliliters. This TCR came from a woman under 40 in good health. The material sequenced was blood. This sequence joins TRBV28 and TRBJ1-2, with TRBD1 matching 7 bases. DNA for the CDR3: TGTGCCAGCAGTTTATCCGGGACAGCTTATGGCTACACCTTC. It codes for CASSLSGTAYGYTF.